This TCR beta chain was identified during a study of human T cells and chemical hapten exposure (dated by TCRdb to 2020 to 2022). With regard to the full study: For sensitization, 2% DPC in acetone was applied to an approximately 2 cm by approximately 2 cm area of upper inner arm skin. Patch testing was done on the upper back using Finn chambers containing 0.01% DPC, and results were scored after 6 days according to International Contact Dermatitis Research Group standards. Most of the patients in the cohort were female, and the cohort covered alopecia areata with under or over 50% scalp involvement, alopecia totalis and alopecia universalis. This study followed changes in the peripheral blood TCR repertoire in vivo during primary and secondary sensitization of alopecia patients to the hapten diphenylcyclopropenone (DPC). Patient blood was sampled pre-sensitization (week 0) and at 2, 6 and about 24 weeks after DPC sensitization. Under 30 alopecia patients gave blood for TCR sequencing at one to four time points (pre-sensitization, 2, 6 and 24 weeks). Weekly therapeutic DPC doses were additionally applied to the scalp of patients throughout the approximately 24-week study period. Libraries were combined into a pool for sequencing, and differences in TCR yield between samples came mainly from small differences in library volumes within the pool. What the work shows at the level of the full study, not this receptor alone: Compared with pre-sensitization or healthy control sets, expanded TCRs formed significantly more large CDR3 similarity clusters, which is consistent with antigen-driven responses. Because all patients had alopecia, a presumed autoimmune disease, the immune response of the patients might differ from that of healthy individuals. Repeated subsampling changed both the strength of the expansion versus patch-test correlation and the threshold at which that correlation became significant. Patch test score correlated positively with the number of PT1 expanded TCRs, reaching significance at thresholds 8, 16 and 32 but not at 4. The number of TCRs above 1 in 1000 frequency did not change with DPC sensitization; there was no evidence of global repertoire structure alterations.

This sample's treatment or condition label indicates: therapeutic diphenylcyclopropenone sensitization with weekly scalp DPC. At each patch-test visit, blood was drawn before the patch test was applied. Eligible patients were aged 18 to 70, diagnosed with alopecia, deemed suitable for DPC therapy, and excluded if pregnant. Total RNA was extracted from unfractionated whole blood that had been collected in Tempus Blood RNA tubes. To note about this clonotype: Its antigen remains undetermined. Per-nucleotide qualities are absent, and no much larger clonotype sits a single base away.

Trimmed from V: 6 bases; trimmed from J: 4 bases; junction bases lacking a gene match: 7. The germline V gene (reference sequence) provides CDR1 DFQATT and CDR2 SNEGSKA. Counted from cysteine to phenylalanine, this CDR3 has 13 amino acids. Just CDR3 DNA is preserved here, 39 bases in frame from base 1. Library preparation attached unique molecular identifiers to individual cDNA molecules for quantitative, reproducible TCR counting. Both TCR alpha and TCR beta chains were sequenced from each blood RNA sample. The source study handled its data this way. A median of about 89,000 TCRs per sample was observed, with a range of 23,224 to 690,600. V, J and CDR3 annotation of the TCR reads was performed with the Decombinator software suite. For PS versus PT1 abundance plots, all samples were subsampled to the same number of TCRs (28,000). TCRs were defined as expanded if absent before sensitization and observed at least eight times at the 2-week time point. TCRdb itself trimmed the public reads at Q25 with fastp, ran MiXCR and retained productive beta chains. Duplicate CDR3 protein sequences are folded into a single record with the most common DNA and genes. What appears here as the V and J calls and clone size reflects TCRdb's work, not the paper's. This sample has about 2,500 distinct CDR3 sequences in its table, and 55% of those were observed once. Approximately 9.4% of the sample is in the top ten clones.

This clonotype originated in an adult with alopecia areata. Some clones in this sample may be carry-over from other donors' samples. This table probably holds off-target reads from a library built for another chain. The chain is assembled from TRBV20-1 and TRBJ2-3, with 7 bases in between that match TRBD1. The sequenced sample was whole blood, obtained before DPC sensitization or 2, 6, or about 24 weeks after (not recorded which). The sequence in DNA is TGCAGTGCACCGGGACAGACGGCAGATACGCAGTATTTT. Its translation is CSAPGQTADTQYF.